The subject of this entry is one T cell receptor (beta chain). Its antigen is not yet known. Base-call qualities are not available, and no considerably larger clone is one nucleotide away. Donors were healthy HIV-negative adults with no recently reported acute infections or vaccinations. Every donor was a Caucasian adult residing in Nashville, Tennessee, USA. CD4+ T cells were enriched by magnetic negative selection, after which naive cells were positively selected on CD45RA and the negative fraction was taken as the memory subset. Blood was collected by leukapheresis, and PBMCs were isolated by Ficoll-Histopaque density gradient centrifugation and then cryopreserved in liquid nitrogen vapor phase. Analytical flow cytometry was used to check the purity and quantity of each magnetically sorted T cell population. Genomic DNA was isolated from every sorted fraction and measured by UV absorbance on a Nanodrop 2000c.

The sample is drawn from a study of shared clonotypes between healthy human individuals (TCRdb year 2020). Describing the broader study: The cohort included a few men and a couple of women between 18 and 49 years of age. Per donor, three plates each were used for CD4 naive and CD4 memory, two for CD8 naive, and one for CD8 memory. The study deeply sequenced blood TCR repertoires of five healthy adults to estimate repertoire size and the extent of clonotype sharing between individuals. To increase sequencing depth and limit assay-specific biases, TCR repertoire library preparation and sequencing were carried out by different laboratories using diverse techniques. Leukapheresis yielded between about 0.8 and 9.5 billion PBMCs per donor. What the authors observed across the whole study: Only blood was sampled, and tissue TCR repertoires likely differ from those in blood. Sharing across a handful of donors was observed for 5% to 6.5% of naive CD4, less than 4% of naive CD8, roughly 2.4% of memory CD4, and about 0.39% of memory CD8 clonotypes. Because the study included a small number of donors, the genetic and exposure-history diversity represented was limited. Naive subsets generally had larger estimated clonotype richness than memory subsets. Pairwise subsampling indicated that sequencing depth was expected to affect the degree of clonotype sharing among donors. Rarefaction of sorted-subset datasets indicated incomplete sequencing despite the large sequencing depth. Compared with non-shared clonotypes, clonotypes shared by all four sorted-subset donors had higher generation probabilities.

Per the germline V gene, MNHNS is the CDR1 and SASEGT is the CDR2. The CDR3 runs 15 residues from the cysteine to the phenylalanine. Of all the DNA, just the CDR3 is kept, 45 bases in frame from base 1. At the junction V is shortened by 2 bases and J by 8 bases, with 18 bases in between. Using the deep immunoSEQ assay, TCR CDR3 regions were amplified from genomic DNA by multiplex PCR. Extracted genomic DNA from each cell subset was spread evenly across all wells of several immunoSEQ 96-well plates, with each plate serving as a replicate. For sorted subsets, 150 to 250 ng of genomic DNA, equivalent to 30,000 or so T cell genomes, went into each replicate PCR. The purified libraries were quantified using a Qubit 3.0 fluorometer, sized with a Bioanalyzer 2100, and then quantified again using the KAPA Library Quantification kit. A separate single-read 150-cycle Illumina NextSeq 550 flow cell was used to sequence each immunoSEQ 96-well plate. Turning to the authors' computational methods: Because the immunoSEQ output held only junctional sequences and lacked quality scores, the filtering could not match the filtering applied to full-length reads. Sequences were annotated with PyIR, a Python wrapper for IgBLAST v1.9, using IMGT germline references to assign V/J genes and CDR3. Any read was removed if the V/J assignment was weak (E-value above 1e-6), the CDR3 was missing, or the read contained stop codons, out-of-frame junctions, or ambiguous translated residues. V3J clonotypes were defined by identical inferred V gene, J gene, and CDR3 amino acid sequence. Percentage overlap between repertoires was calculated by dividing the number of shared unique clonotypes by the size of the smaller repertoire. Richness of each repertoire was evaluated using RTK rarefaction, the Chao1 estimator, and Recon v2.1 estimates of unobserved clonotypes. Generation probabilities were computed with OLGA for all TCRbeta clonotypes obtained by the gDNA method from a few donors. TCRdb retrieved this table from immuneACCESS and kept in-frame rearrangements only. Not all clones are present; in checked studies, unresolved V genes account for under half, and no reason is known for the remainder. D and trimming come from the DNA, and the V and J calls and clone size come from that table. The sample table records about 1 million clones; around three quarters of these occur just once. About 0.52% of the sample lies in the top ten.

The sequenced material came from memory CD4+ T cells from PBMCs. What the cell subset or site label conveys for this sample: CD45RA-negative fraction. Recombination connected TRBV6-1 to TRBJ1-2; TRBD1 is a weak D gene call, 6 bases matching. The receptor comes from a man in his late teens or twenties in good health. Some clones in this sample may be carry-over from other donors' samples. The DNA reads TGTGCCAGCAGTGAAAAGGGATATGGGGGCGTGGGCTACACCTTC. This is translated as CASSEKGYGGVGYTF.